These 15 T cell receptor beta chains were all obtained from the same sample, sequenced in a study of blood T cell repertoires in COVID-19. Produced via immunoSEQ multiplex PCR; TCRdb's table is partial and in-frame only. This table has 150,000 to 200,000 clones, under 95% appearing once. Input material: peripheral blood. All receptors come from a man aged 55 to 70 with active or convalescent COVID-19.

This sequence joins TRBV7-2 and TRBJ1-2, with 11 bases that match TRBD1. V dropped 5 bases and J dropped 1; count of bases not matched to a gene: 6. CDR3 length: 16 amino acids. CDR1 SGHTA and CDR2 FQGNSA come from the germline V gene. The CDR3 loop is CASSVGQGARNYGYTF. The CDR3 nucleotides are TGTGCCAGCAGCGTCGGACAGGGGGCGCGTAACTATGGCTACACCTTC.

The chain combines TRBV19 with TRBJ1-3, with D possibly matching TRBD1 (5 bases). Germline lookup yields CDR1 LNHDA and CDR2 SQIVND (reference sequence). Trimming shortened V by 8 bases and J by 4 bases, and 15 bases separated the two germline ends. This CDR3 region has 14 residues. Here the CDR3 reads CASGDSQLGNTIYF. In DNA form, the CDR3 reads TGTGCCAGTGGCGACAGTCAACTCGGAAACACCATATATTTT.

This sequence joins TRBV19 and TRBJ2-3; 7 positions agree with TRBD2. CDR1 and CDR2 from the germline V gene are LNHDA and SQIVND (reference sequence). J was trimmed by 2 bases and V by 5 bases; bases with no gene match: 10. The CDR3 consists of 16 residues. The CDR3 DNA follows: TGTGCCAGTAGTCTGCGGGGGACTTCGGCCACAGATACGCAGTATTTT. It yields the protein CASSLRGTSATDTQYF.

This clone was recorded only once. The V call is TRBV11-2, the J call TRBJ2-5; 8 positions match TRBD1. Germline V gives CDR1 SGHAT, CDR2 FQNNGV. The ends lost 5 bases at V and 5 bases at J; junction bases unmatched: 7. The CDR3 covers 14 residues. CDR3 in DNA: TGTGCCAGCAGCCGCCCGGACAGGGCGGAGACCCAGTACTTC. Protein sequence: CASSRPDRAETQYF. Drawing the rest from reference TRBV11-2 and TRBJ2-5, the complete variable domain is EAGVAQSPRYKIIEKRQSVAFWCNPISGHATLYWYQQILGQGPKLLIQFQNNGVVDDSQLPKDRFSAERLKGVDSTLKIQPAKLEDSAVYLCASSRPDRAETQYFGPGTRLLVL.

The chain carries TRBV3-1 (or the pseudogene TRBV3-2) and TRBJ1-1; 8 bases are shared with TRBD1. Germline V gene sequence: CDR1 LGHDT, CDR2 YNNKEL (reference sequence). V trimming: 4 bases; J trimming: 6 bases; junction bases outside the gene matches: 7. The length of the CDR3 is 14 residues. This chain's CDR3 is CASSLVTGGSEAFF. In DNA, the CDR3 is TGTGCCAGCAGCCTAGTTACAGGGGGTTCTGAAGCTTTCTTT.

The V and J genes are TRBV6-1 and TRBJ2-2, with a tentative D call TRBD1 (5 bases). Germline V gene sequence: CDR1 MNHNS, CDR2 SASEGT. This CDR3 has 17 residues. Trimming removed 1 base from V and 1 base from J, with 13 bases in between. CDR3 DNA: TGTGCCAGCAGTGAAGACAGGACGAGGTTGAACACCGGGGAGCTGTTTTTT. It translates to CASSEDRTRLNTGELFF.

This clone came up once. The chain uses TRBV10-3 and TRBJ1-3; D remains unclear. The CDR3 covers 16 residues. CDR1 ENHRY and CDR2 SYGVKD come from the germline V gene. The V gene lost 4 bases and the J gene lost 0 bases, with 13 bases spanning the gap. The CDR3 nucleotides read TGTGCCATCAGTGCACACTCCGACATCTCTGGAAACACCATATATTTT. Translating it yields CAISAHSDISGNTIYF.

In its sample, this clone was seen a few times. The rearrangement links TRBV20-1 to TRBJ1-1; possibly TRBD1 for D (6 bases). The CDR3 is made up of 13 amino acids. V gave up 3 bases and J gave up 7 bases, with 15 bases separating them. Looked up from germline, CDR1 is DFQATT and CDR2 is SNEGSKA (reference sequence). The CDR3 protein is CSASSPQGIEAFF. The DNA of the CDR3 is TGCAGTGCTAGTTCACCACAGGGAATTGAAGCTTTCTTT.

The J gene is TRBJ1-2, the V gene TRBV30, with D possibly TRBD1 on 6 matching bases. Per the germline V gene, CDR1 is GTSNPN and CDR2 is SVGIG (reference sequence). Between the trimmed V and J ends, which lost 1 base and 8 bases, there was a span of 14 bases. The CDR3 contains 13 residues. The CDR3 loop is CAWSGQVAWGYTF. CDR3 DNA: TGTGCCTGGAGTGGACAGGTTGCCTGGGGCTACACCTTC. The variable domain in full, completed from reference TRBV30 and TRBJ1-2, reads SQTIHQWPATLVQPVGSPLSLECTVEGTSNPNLYWYRQAAGRGLQLLFYSVGIGQISSEVPQNLSASRPQDRQFILSSKKLLLSDSGFYLCAWSGQVAWGYTFGSGTRLTVV.

J is TRBJ1-5 and V is TRBV7-2; 9 positions agree with TRBD1. The CDR3 is 15 residues long. V was clipped by 1 base and J by 7 bases; unmatched bases: 5. From germline, CDR1 is SGHTA and CDR2 FQGNSA. The CDR3 region has the DNA TGTGCCAGCAGCTTAGGGGACAGGGTTTTCCAGCCCCAGCATTTT. This translates into CASSLGDRVFQPQHF.

This rearrangement joins TRBV5-4 to TRBJ2-5; D perhaps matches TRBD2 (6 bases). The V gene's germline CDR1 is SGHNT and CDR2 YYREEE (reference sequence). The CDR3 runs 14 residues. The V end was cut by 5 bases, the J end by 2 bases, with 13 bases between. The CDR3 coding sequence is TGTGCCAGCAGGCCCCCCGGGACTCAAGAGACCCAGTACTTC. It translates to CASRPPGTQETQYF.

This clone was seen only once. The CDR3 region has the DNA TGCGCCAGCAGCTTGGGGGACAGGGGGTACACTGAAGCTTTCTTT. It translates to CASSLGDRGYTEAFF. The J gene is TRBJ1-1, the V gene TRBV5-1, with 11 bases matching TRBD1. Germline V CDR1 and CDR2: SGHRS, YFSETQ. V shed 0 bases and J 3 bases; nucleotides not matched to a gene: 1. CDR3 length: 15 amino acids. Full variable domain (outside the CDR3, taken from reference TRBV5-1 and TRBJ1-1): KAGVTQTPRYLIKTRGQQVTLSCSPISGHRSVSWYQQTPGQGLQFLFEYFSETQRNKGNFPGRFSGRQFSNSRSEMNVSTLELGDSALYLCASSLGDRGYTEAFFGQGTRLTVV.

This chain links TRBV10-1 with TRBJ2-6, with D perhaps matching TRBD1 (5 bases). Per the germline V gene, CDR1 is WNHNN and CDR2 is SYGVQD (reference sequence). The CDR3 covers 15 residues. V lost 4 bases, J lost 0 bases, and 7 bases lay in between. CDR3: CASSGQISGANVLTF. CDR3 nucleotides: TGCGCCAGCAGTGGACAGATCTCTGGGGCCAACGTCCTGACTTTC.

The chain employs TRBV6-1 and TRBJ1-5, with a weak D call TRBD1 (6 bases). Germline values: CDR1 MNHNS, CDR2 SASEGT. This CDR3 spans 20 amino acids. Trimming removed 0 bases from V and 0 bases from J, with 21 bases in between. The CDR3 loop is CASSEADRGAGTYSNQPQHF. The CDR3 nucleotides read TGTGCCAGCAGTGAAGCTGATCGGGGGGCAGGAACCTATAGCAATCAGCCCCAGCATTTT.

This sequence joins TRBV10-3 and TRBJ1-1; no clear D gene. The CDR3 extends over 15 amino acids. Trimming took 0 bases from V and 2 from J, leaving 10 bases between them. Germline V gives CDR1 ENHRY, CDR2 SYGVKD. The CDR3 DNA reads TGTGCCATCAGTGAGTCGTACAGCTTTAACACTGAAGCTTTCTTT. This encodes CAISESYSFNTEAFF.